This T cell receptor (beta chain) was documented in a study of shared clonotypes between healthy human individuals. About the research overall: The study enrolled two women and three men aged 18 to 49.

Germline V gives CDR1 SGHRS, CDR2 YFSETQ. The CDR3 length is 15 residues. Trimming cost V 4 bases and J 0 bases, with 11 bases left between them. TCRdb's table, derived via immunoSEQ multiplex PCR, lists solely in-frame clones and lacks some. The data contain fewer than 200,000 clones, 65% to 70% of them singletons. Study-wide points: Among four donors, approximately 5% of naive CD4 clonotypes were found in common.

Concerning this clone itself: The antigen remains unidentified.

The J gene is TRBJ2-1, the V gene TRBV5-1; D unresolved. Source material: memory CD4+ T cells sorted from blood. Subset noted: CD45RA-negative fraction. This clonotype was obtained from a man aged 30 to 45 in good health. As DNA, the CDR3 is TGCGCCAGCAGCCCCGCGTCGAGCTCCTACAATGAGCAGTTCTTC. Protein product: CASSPASSSYNEQFF.